The 15 T cell receptor beta chains below come from one sample, sequenced in a study of T-cell reconstitution after alpha-beta-depleted transplantation in children. Unique molecular identifiers featured in how the TCRbeta library was prepared. MiXCR was run by TCRdb on the PCR reads, yielding one entry per CDR3 protein. The sample yields a few hundred thousand distinct CDR3 sequences, about a fifth seen once. Sequenced material: PBMCs from the stem cell graft donor, taken from the stem cell graft. The receptors shown here come from a human donor who donated a stem cell graft to a child with acute myeloid leukemia.

The rearrangement joins TRBV7-9 to TRBJ2-1; 8 bases match TRBD2. V shed 5 bases, J shed 7 bases, and the junction held 13 bases outside the gene matches. The CDR3 has 16 amino acids. The germline gives CDR1 SEHNR, CDR2 FQNEAQ (reference sequence). In nucleotides, the CDR3 is TGTGCCAGCAGCCGGGGACTAAGCGGGAGAGGTAATGAGCAGTTCTTC. Amino acids: CASSRGLSGRGNEQFF. The variable domain in full, completed from reference TRBV7-9 and TRBJ2-1, reads DTGVSQNPRHKITKRGQNVTFRCDPISEHNRLYWYRQTLGQGPEFLTYFQNEAQLEKSRLLSDRFSAERPKGSFSTLEIQRTEQGDSAMYLCASSRGLSGRGNEQFFGPGTRLTVL.

The sample holds a few counts of this clonotype. J is TRBJ1-1 and V is TRBV20-1, with 11 bases fitting TRBD1. Germline V gives CDR1 DFQATT, CDR2 SNEGSKA (reference sequence). The CDR3 consists of 14 residues. After removal of 4 bases from V and 4 bases from J, the junction contained 5 bases not matched to a gene. CDR3 bases: TGCAGTGCTACCCCCGGGACAGGGGGCACTGAAGCTTTCTTT. Protein: CSATPGTGGTEAFF.

The rearrangement uses TRBV7-6 and TRBJ2-2; 11 bases line up with TRBD2. The germline CDR1 and CDR2 sequences are SGHVS and FNYEAQ. Germline trimming cut 4 bases from V and 5 bases from J; bases unmatched to any gene: 12. CDR3 size: 18 residues. CDR3 coding DNA: TGTGCCAGCAGCTCCGTGACTAGCGGGACCACCTTAACCGGGGAGCTGTTTTTT. It encodes CASSSVTSGTTLTGELFF.

This clonotype has only a few counts. V is TRBV12-3 or TRBV12-4 and J is TRBJ1-2; D perhaps matches TRBD1 (6 bases). The CDR3 runs to 13 residues. Trimming took off 3 bases at V and 7 bases at J, with 12 bases between the two ends. The CDR3 region is CASSFFRGLGYTF. CDR3 bases: TGTGCCAGCAGTTTCTTTCGGGGGCTTGGCTACACCTTC.

The table lists this clonotype with many counts. V and J are TRBV20-1 and TRBJ2-3; no definite D call. CDR3 length: 12 residues. CDR1 is DFQATT, CDR2 SNEGSKA, per germline (reference sequence). The CDR3, as DNA: TGCAGGTTGACTCGTCCCCCAGATACGCAGTATTTT. It encodes CRLTRPPDTQYF.

This clonotype was picked up one time. This sequence joins TRBV2 and TRBJ1-4, with D unresolved. Trimming removed 6 bases from V and 5 bases from J, with 10 bases in between. Germline V CDR1 and CDR2: SNHLY, FYNNEI. The CDR3 consists of 13 residues. DNA of the CDR3: TGTGCCAGCAGACGACGGGAGAATGAAAAACTGTTTTTT. Its translation is CASRRRENEKLFF.

The rearrangement joins TRBV20-1 to TRBJ2-3; D is tentatively TRBD1 or TRBD2 (5 bases each). This CDR3 has 14 residues. V gave up 0 bases and J gave up 6 bases, with 13 bases separating them. Germline V lookup: CDR1 DFQATT, CDR2 SNEGSKA (reference sequence). For the CDR3, the DNA is TGCAGTGCTAGAGACAACCCGGGGCATGATACGCAGTATTTT. Protein: CSARDNPGHDTQYF.

The chain uses TRBV2 and TRBJ2-6, with D hard to call. CDR1 and CDR2 from the germline V gene are SNHLY and FYNNEI. Trimming pared 5 bases from V and 7 bases from J, leaving 18 bases between. This CDR3 is 16 amino acids long. The CDR3 DNA follows: TGTGCCAGCAGTCCCCCAAAAATGCTGTTCGCCAACGTCCTGACTTTC. It translates to CASSPPKMLFANVLTF. The full variable domain, completed using reference TRBV2 and TRBJ2-6, is EPEVTQTPSHQVTQMGQEVILRCVPISNHLYFYWYRQILGQKVEFLVSFYNNEISEKSEIFDDQFSVERPDGSNFTLKIRSTKLEDSAMYFCASSPPKMLFANVLTFGAGSRLTVL.

This clonotype was seen more than once but under ten times. The chain joins TRBV12-3 or TRBV12-4 to TRBJ2-5, with a weak D call TRBD1 (6 bases). Trimming removed 4 bases at V and 4 bases at J, with 19 bases between. The CDR3 runs to 16 residues. The CDR3 loop reads CASSWDTLVVGETQYF. DNA of the CDR3: TGTGCCAGCAGTTGGGACACTCTCGTAGTTGGAGAGACCCAGTACTTC.

The CDR3 DNA sequence: TGTGCCAGCAGCTTCTACACCGGGGAGCTGTTTTTT. Residues: CASSFYTGELFF. The chain carries TRBV7-9 and TRBJ2-2; D is uncertain. The germline gives CDR1 SEHNR, CDR2 FQNEAQ (reference sequence). V lost 3 bases and J 3 bases, leaving 2 bases between the germline ends. This CDR3 has 12 amino acids.

This rearrangement joins TRBV7-2 to TRBJ2-3; D is ambiguous. The V gene lost 2 bases and the J gene lost 3 bases, with 12 bases spanning the gap. The CDR3 has 15 residues. The germline V gene encodes CDR1 SGHTA and CDR2 FQGNSA. Here the CDR3 reads CASSLSPVFTDTQYF. The DNA of the CDR3 is TGTGCCAGCAGCTTATCCCCGGTTTTTACAGATACGCAGTATTTT. The variable domain in full, completed from reference TRBV7-2 and TRBJ2-3, reads GAGVSQSPSNKVTEKGKDVELRCDPISGHTALYWYRQSLGQGLEFLIYFQGNSAPDKSGLPSDRFSAERTGGSVSTLTIQRTQQEDSAVYLCASSLSPVFTDTQYFGPGTRLTVL.

This CDR3 is CASSVDWNSPLHF. The CDR3 nucleotides are TGTGCCAGCAGCGTAGATTGGAATTCACCCCTCCACTTT. The chain employs TRBV12-3 or TRBV12-4 and TRBJ1-6; D is ambiguous. This CDR3 is 13 amino acids long. Trimming shortened V by 6 bases and J by 7 bases, and 10 bases separated the two germline ends.

V gene TRBV19 combines with J gene TRBJ1-5; TRBD1 might be the D (5 bases). The CDR3 totals 12 residues. Looked up from germline, CDR1 is LNHDA and CDR2 is SQIVND (reference sequence). V was cut by 6 bases and J by 7 bases, with 10 bases left in between. The DNA for the CDR3 is TGTGCCAGTAGGGGGGGTGGACAGCCCCAGCATTTT. This sequence encodes CASRGGGQPQHF.

J is TRBJ2-7 and V is TRBV4-3; no reliable D call. The CDR3 sequence is 13 residues long. Germline-derived CDR1 and CDR2 are LGHNA and YSLEER. Trimming shortened V by 1 base and J by 6 bases, and 10 bases separated the two germline ends. CDR3 amino acids: CASSQGGGPEQYF. For the CDR3, the DNA is TGCGCCAGCAGCCAAGGAGGCGGCCCCGAGCAGTACTTC.

There are a few counts of this clonotype. The chain couples TRBV7-2 to TRBJ2-3, with 8 bases identical to TRBD2. The CDR3 has 14 amino acids. Germline V lookup: CDR1 SGHTA, CDR2 FQGNSA. Losses at the gene ends were 0 bases for V and 7 bases for J; bases not matched to a gene: 3. DNA of the CDR3: TGTGCCAGCAGCTTAGCCTTTAGCGGGAATACGCAGTATTTT. Its protein product is CASSLAFSGNTQYF.